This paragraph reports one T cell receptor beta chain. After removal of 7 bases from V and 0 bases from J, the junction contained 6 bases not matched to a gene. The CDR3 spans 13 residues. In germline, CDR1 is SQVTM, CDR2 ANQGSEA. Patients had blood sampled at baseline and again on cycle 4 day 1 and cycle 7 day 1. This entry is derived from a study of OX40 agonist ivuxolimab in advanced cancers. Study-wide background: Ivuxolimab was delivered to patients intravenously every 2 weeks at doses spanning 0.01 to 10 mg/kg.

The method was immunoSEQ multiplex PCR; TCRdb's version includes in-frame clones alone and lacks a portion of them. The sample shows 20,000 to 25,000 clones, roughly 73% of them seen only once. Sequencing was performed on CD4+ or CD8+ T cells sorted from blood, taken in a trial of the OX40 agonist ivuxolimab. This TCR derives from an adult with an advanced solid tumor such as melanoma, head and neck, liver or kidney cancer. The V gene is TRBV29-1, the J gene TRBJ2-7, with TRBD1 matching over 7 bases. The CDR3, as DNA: TGCAGCGGGCAGGGACAGTACTCCTACGAGCAGTACTTC. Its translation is CSGQGQYSYEQYF.